The T cell receptor beta chain under discussion was sequenced for a study of cytomegalovirus exposure and HLA in healthy donors. V dropped 6 bases and J dropped 0; count of bases not matched to a gene: 7. The CDR3 extends over 17 amino acids. CDR1 LGHNA and CDR2 YSLEER come from the germline V gene. Findings of the study overall: The presence/absence work took it that sequencing depth was about the same across donors. A classifier reportedly called cytomegalovirus status with high sensitivity and specificity.

Concerning this clone itself: Its target is unknown.

With 60 Vbeta and 13 Jbeta primers, the PCR was carried out. Generated by immunoSEQ multiplex PCR, the TCRdb table keeps only in-frame clones and is missing some. The sample includes 150,000 to 200,000 clones, 81% seen only once; the top ten take around 2%. The source material was PBMCs. V gene TRBV4-3 combines with J gene TRBJ2-7, with TRBD2 matching over 14 bases. The clonotype was recovered from a man younger than 30 in good health and CMV-seronegative. Written as DNA, the CDR3 is TGCGCCAGCAGGCAGACTAGCGGGGGGGATATCTCCTACGAGCAGTACTTC. This gives the protein CASRQTSGGDISYEQYF.